This TCR beta chain was identified in a study of Ad26.COV2.S vaccination and SARS-CoV-2 variants. Measured with immunoSEQ multiplex PCR; TCRdb has only the in-frame clones, and not every one. The sample contains roughly 420,000 clones, roughly 87% of which appear only once. Between the trimmed V and J ends, which lost 4 bases and 7 bases, there was a span of 9 bases. CDR1 is SGDLS, CDR2 YYNGEE, per germline. This CDR3 region has 12 residues. Noted treatment: over 15 received Ad26.COV2.S at low or high dose, single or two shots; several received placebo; per-sample allocation not given. After the first vaccine or placebo injection, samples were drawn on day 63. Wuhan-strain SARS-CoV-2 spike was expressed by the Ad26 vector that made up the vaccine.

This clonotype originated in a person between 18 and 60 years old who received the Ad26.COV2.S COVID-19 vaccine or a placebo. Sequencing used peripheral blood, obtained in a trial of Ad26.COV2.S vaccine versus placebo. This chain uses TRBV9 with TRBJ1-5; tentatively, D is TRBD1 (5 bases). The CDR3, as DNA: TGTGCCAGCAGCCGGGGGGGACAGCCCCAGCATTTT. Its protein product is CASSRGGQPQHF.